The next 30 T cell receptor beta chains were all read from a single sample in a study of cytomegalovirus exposure and HLA in healthy donors. PCR primers comprised 60 Vbeta and 13 Jbeta primers. TCRdb's table, derived via immunoSEQ multiplex PCR, lists solely in-frame clones and lacks some. The sample yields over 100,000 clones, nearly 80% seen once. Sequencing was carried out using PBMCs. All receptors derive from a male donor in good health and CMV-seronegative.

The chain uses TRBV9 and TRBJ2-7; D possibly corresponds to TRBD1 (6 bases). The germline CDR1 and CDR2 sequences are SGDLS and YYNGEE. Trimming stripped 4 bases from V and 6 bases from J, with 14 bases between. The CDR3 consists of 13 residues. The CDR3 here is CASSLGQGSEQYF. The CDR3 DNA reads TGTGCCAGCAGCCTCGGTCAGGGGAGCGAGCAGTACTTC. Supplemented by reference TRBV9 and TRBJ2-7, the full variable domain reads DSGVTQTPKHLITATGQRVTLRCSPRSGDLSVYWYQQSLDQGLQFLIQYYNGEERAKGNILERFSAQQFPDLHSELNLSSLELGDSALYFCASSLGQGSEQYFGPGTRLTVT.

The chain recombines TRBV25-1 with TRBJ2-2; 7 bases line up with TRBD1. The CDR3 spans 14 residues. CDR1 and CDR2 (germline): MGHDK, SYGVNS. The V and J ends lost 6 bases and 2 bases, in that order; junction bases with no gene match: 3. In nucleotides, the CDR3 is TGTGCCAGCAGCCGGGACAGCAACACCGGGGAGCTGTTTTTT. Translating it yields CASSRDSNTGELFF.

This chain joins TRBV19 and TRBJ1-3, with D tentatively TRBD1 (5 bases). The CDR3 spans 16 residues. Looked up from germline, CDR1 is LNHDA and CDR2 is SQIVND (reference sequence). V dropped 4 bases and J dropped 0 bases, with 13 bases sitting between them. CDR3 sequence: CASSTPTVTSGNTIYF. CDR3 bases: TGTGCCAGTAGTACCCCGACAGTTACCTCTGGAAACACCATATATTTT.

This clone was seen just once. This rearrangement joins TRBV7-2 to TRBJ2-7; the D gene is possibly TRBD2 (5 bases). Germline values: CDR1 SGHTA, CDR2 FQGNSA. This CDR3 has 14 residues. Trimming took off 5 bases at V and 9 bases at J, with 20 bases between the two ends. The CDR3 nucleotides are TGTGCCAGCAGCCGAGGGTCCGGCTACGGAGGGCAGTACTTC. This translates into CASSRGSGYGGQYF.

The rearrangement links TRBV4-2 to TRBJ1-2; TRBD1 matches at 11 bases. In germline, CDR1 is LGHNA, CDR2 YNFKEQ. This CDR3 has 15 residues. J gave up 4 bases and V 1 base, and 2 bases lay outside the gene matches. CDR3 DNA sequence: TGTGCCAGCAGCCAAGTCGGACAGGGGGCCTATGGCTACACCTTC. It codes for CASSQVGQGAYGYTF.

Only a few counts were recorded for this clone. The rearrangement uses TRBV18 and TRBJ1-6; 7 nucleotides agree with TRBD1. Trimming cost V 3 bases and J 10 bases; bases outside gene matches: 3. This CDR3 has 13 residues. Germline loops: CDR1 KGHSH, CDR2 LQKENI. CDR3 in DNA: TGTGCCAGCTCACCTGAGGGGGCCTCACCCCTCCACTTT. It encodes CASSPEGASPLHF.

This clone showed up just once. CDR3 DNA sequence: TGTGCCAGTAGTATTTGGGCAGGTATCGACTATGGCTACACCTTC. Its translation is CASSIWAGIDYGYTF. The chain joins TRBV19 to TRBJ1-2; no definite D call. V shed 3 bases and J shed 3 bases, with 14 bases lying between them. The CDR3 runs to 15 residues. Germline CDR1 LNHDA, CDR2 SQIVND (reference sequence).

The chain uses TRBV18 and TRBJ1-2; TRBD1 might be the D (5 bases). The germline V and J ends were trimmed by 3 bases and 8 bases, with 13 bases remaining between them. The germline gives CDR1 KGHSH, CDR2 LQKENI. This CDR3 has 13 residues. The CDR3 sequence is CASSPEGTGGYTF. CDR3 DNA sequence: TGTGCCAGCTCACCGGAGGGGACGGGCGGCTACACCTTC.

The CDR3 coding sequence is TGTGCCAGCAGCTTGACAGGGGGCAACTATGGCTACACCTTC. It codes for CASSLTGGNYGYTF. The chain recombines TRBV7-2 with TRBJ1-2, with TRBD1 matching over 10 bases. The CDR3 consists of 14 residues. The trim removed 3 bases at V and 2 bases at J, leaving 0 bases unmatched. The germline V gene encodes CDR1 SGHTA and CDR2 FQGNSA. The entire variable domain, with the rest obtained from reference TRBV7-2 and TRBJ1-2, is as follows: GAGVSQSPSNKVTEKGKDVELRCDPISGHTALYWYRQSLGQGLEFLIYFQGNSAPDKSGLPSDRFSAERTGGSVSTLTIQRTQQEDSAVYLCASSLTGGNYGYTFGSGTRLTVV.

V usage is TRBV27 and J usage is TRBJ1-5; possibly TRBD1 for D (5 bases). Germline CDR1 is MNHEY and CDR2 is SMNVEV (reference sequence). V was pared by 2 bases and J by 4 bases, with 6 bases between. This CDR3 contains 13 residues. As DNA, the CDR3 is TGTGCCAGCAGTTTAAGGGGTAATCAGCCCCAGCATTTT. Its translation is CASSLRGNQPQHF.

This sequence joins TRBV5-1 and TRBJ2-3; TRBD2 matches 11 bases. V lost 4 bases to trimming and J lost 2 bases; unmatched junction nucleotides: 6. Germline lookup yields CDR1 SGHRS and CDR2 YFSETQ. CDR3 length: 16 residues. The CDR3 DNA follows: TGCGCCAGCAGCCCCGCTAGCGGGGGGATCACAGATACGCAGTATTTT. Translated, it gives CASSPASGGITDTQYF.

This clone was seen only once. This chain's CDR3 is CASSVGGEGEQYF. The CDR3, as DNA: TGTGCCAGCAGCGTGGGGGGGGAAGGGGAGCAGTACTTC. V gene TRBV9 combines with J gene TRBJ2-5; TRBD2 agrees at 7 bases. Germline loops: CDR1 SGDLS, CDR2 YYNGEE. V trimming: 2 bases; J trimming: 11 bases; junction bases outside the gene matches: 9. The CDR3 is 13 amino acids.

This clone occurred a few times. This chain connects TRBV6-5 to TRBJ1-2; D call uncertain. CDR3 size: 14 residues. V was clipped by 5 bases and J by 3 bases, with 13 bases between them. The germline gives CDR1 MNHEY, CDR2 SVGAGI. The CDR3 reads CASSEDWRDYGYTF. The CDR3 bases are TGTGCCAGCAGTGAGGACTGGAGGGACTATGGCTACACCTTC.

The CDR3 DNA reads as TGTGCCAGTAGTAGAGGGTTGGGGTCTGAAGCTTTCTTT. Translating it yields CASSRGLGSEAFF. The V gene is TRBV19, the J gene TRBJ1-1; D gene ambiguous. V was trimmed by 4 bases and J by 6 bases, leaving 12 bases between them. CDR1 is LNHDA, CDR2 SQIVND, per germline (reference sequence). This CDR3 is built from 13 residues.

The V call is TRBV21-1, the J call TRBJ2-4; TRBD1 is the table's D call, not checked against the DNA. TRBV21-1 is labeled a pseudogene. This CDR3 has 17 residues. CDR3 amino acids: CASSPGTGRSSRNIQYF. The CDR3 DNA reads TGTGCCAGCAGCCCCGGGACAGGGCGGAGTTCCCGAAACATTCAGTACTTC.

This clone was observed a few times. V gene TRBV5-8 combines with J gene TRBJ1-1; TRBD1 agrees at 8 bases. The CDR3 totals 18 residues. Germline V gene lookup returns CDR1 SGHTS and CDR2 YDEGEE. Trimming cost V 3 bases and J 1 base; bases outside gene matches: 14. The CDR3 DNA sequence: TGTGCCAGCAGCTCATACCTACAGGGGGGGTTGGCGAACACTGAAGCTTTCTTT. Translation: CASSSYLQGGLANTEAFF.

The rearrangement joins TRBV4-3 to TRBJ2-3, with TRBD2 as a possible D gene (5 bases). The germline gives CDR1 LGHNA, CDR2 YSLEER. The V gene lost 4 bases and the J gene lost 4 bases, with 12 bases spanning the gap. The CDR3 contains 14 residues. The CDR3 protein is CASSPDWVSDTQYF. The DNA for the CDR3 is TGCGCCAGCAGCCCGGACTGGGTGTCAGATACGCAGTATTTT.

V gene TRBV6-7 combines with J gene TRBJ2-2, with 8 bases aligning to TRBD2. TRBV6-7 qualifies as an ORF whose function is uncertain. The CDR3 sequence is 16 residues long. Germline trimming cut 0 bases from V and 6 bases from J; bases unmatched to any gene: 6. CDR3 DNA: TGTGCCAGCAGTTACTCCGGGGGGGCGTCGTCCGGGGAGCTGTTTTTT. Its protein is CASSYSGGASSGELFF.

This chain links TRBV7-2 with TRBJ1-5; TRBD1 aligns across 7 bases. There are 13 residues in the CDR3. Germline values: CDR1 SGHTA, CDR2 FQGNSA. Trimming took 5 bases from V and 6 from J; bases not matched to a gene: 4. CDR3 DNA: TGTGCCAGCAGCGGAGACAGGGCTCAGCCCCAGCATTTT. It codes for CASSGDRAQPQHF. The complete variable domain, with remaining parts taken from reference TRBV7-2 and TRBJ1-5, reads GAGVSQSPSNKVTEKGKDVELRCDPISGHTALYWYRQSLGQGLEFLIYFQGNSAPDKSGLPSDRFSAERTGGSVSTLTIQRTQQEDSAVYLCASSGDRAQPQHFGDGTRLSIL.

V usage is TRBV18 and J usage is TRBJ1-4; TRBD1 is a possible D gene (6 bases). The V end lost 6 bases, the J end lost 5 bases, and 13 bases lay between the germline ends. The CDR3 sequence is 14 residues long. Germline V CDR1 and CDR2: KGHSH, LQKENI. CDR3 in amino acids: CASSAPGQNEKLFF. In DNA form, the CDR3 reads TGTGCCAGCTCGGCTCCGGGACAAAATGAAAAACTGTTTTTT.

This clone came up a few times. One end of the junction fails to match germline, which may point to a read error. The chain links TRBV7-9 to TRBJ2-7; perhaps TRBD2 as D (6 bases). Germline V CDR1 and CDR2: SEHNR, FQNEAQ (reference sequence). The CDR3 spans 15 residues. The CDR3 region has the DNA TGTTCCAGCAGTACCCGGCGGGGCCGCCACTACGAGCAGTACTTC. Its translation: CSSSTRRGRHYEQYF. Supplemented by reference TRBV7-9 and TRBJ2-7, the full variable domain reads DTGVSQNPRHKITKRGQNVTFRCDPISEHNRLYWYRQTLGQGPEFLTYFQNEAQLEKSRLLSDRFSAERPKGSFSTLEIQRTEQGDSAMYLCSSSTRRGRHYEQYFGPGTRLTVT.

The chain joins TRBV7-2 to TRBJ2-1, with 10 bases lining up with TRBD1. Trimming at V came to 3 bases and at J to 15 bases, leaving 5 bases not matched to a gene. CDR1 SGHTA and CDR2 FQGNSA come from the germline V gene. The CDR3 loop spans 12 amino acids. CDR3 sequence reads: CASSFPTGGRFF. DNA of the CDR3: TGTGCCAGCAGCTTCCCGACAGGGGGCCGGTTCTTC.

The CDR3 here is CASSPPGQRVGYTF. DNA for the CDR3: TGTGCCAGCAGCCCTCCGGGACAGCGCGTCGGCTACACCTTC. This chain connects TRBV7-2 to TRBJ1-2; TRBD1 aligns across 7 bases. Germline V CDR1 and CDR2: SGHTA, FQGNSA. The CDR3 totals 14 residues. Germline trimming cut 5 bases from V and 8 bases from J; bases unmatched to any gene: 11. The whole variable domain, filled in from reference TRBV7-2 and TRBJ1-2, reads GAGVSQSPSNKVTEKGKDVELRCDPISGHTALYWYRQSLGQGLEFLIYFQGNSAPDKSGLPSDRFSAERTGGSVSTLTIQRTQQEDSAVYLCASSPPGQRVGYTFGSGTRLTVV.

The chain carries TRBV27 and TRBJ2-3; D unresolved. Germline CDR1 and CDR2: MNHEY and SMNVEV (reference sequence). The CDR3 is 14 residues long. Trimming took 7 bases from V and 3 from J, leaving 14 bases between them. CDR3 in amino acids: CASMKYQITDTQYF. CDR3 nucleotide sequence: TGTGCCAGCATGAAGTACCAGATTACAGATACGCAGTATTTT.

The chain combines TRBV11-2 with TRBJ1-2; 8 bases are shared with TRBD1. The CDR3 totals 13 residues. Germline loops: CDR1 SGHAT, CDR2 FQNNGV. The junction had 3 bases not matched to a gene; V was cut back by 3 bases and J by 6 bases. The CDR3 DNA is TGTGCCAGCAGCTTTGCAGGGGGCAATGGCTACACCTTC. This translates into CASSFAGGNGYTF.

The rearrangement uses TRBV19 and TRBJ2-1; TRBD1 matches at 11 bases. Germline V gene sequence: CDR1 LNHDA, CDR2 SQIVND (reference sequence). The CDR3 runs 15 residues. The V and J ends lost 5 bases and 6 bases, in that order; junction bases with no gene match: 6. CDR3 protein: CASSAGQGAVNEQFF. The CDR3 coding sequence is TGTGCCAGTAGTGCCGGACAGGGGGCCGTCAATGAGCAGTTCTTC.

Details on this clone: Mismatch with germline at one junction end may stem from a read error. V is TRBV7-9 and J is TRBJ1-1; no clear D gene. The length of the CDR3 is 12 residues. Germline lookup yields CDR1 SEHNR and CDR2 FQNEAQ (reference sequence). The CDR3 coding sequence is TGTTCCAGCATTCCGGACGCGGGGGAAGCTTTCTTT. Its translation: CSSIPDAGEAFF.

The V and J genes are TRBV7-9 and TRBJ2-3; 8 bases fit TRBD2. The ends lost 7 bases at V and 4 bases at J; junction bases unmatched: 13. Germline V gives CDR1 SEHNR, CDR2 FQNEAQ (reference sequence). CDR3 size: 16 residues. For the CDR3, the DNA is TGTGCCAGCACCCCTGGGACGGGGGGGCCTTCAGATACGCAGTATTTT. Translating it yields CASTPGTGGPSDTQYF.

This clone was counted a single time. Other DNA sequences within the sample encode an identical CDR3. The chain uses TRBV5-1 and TRBJ2-7, with D uncertain. Trimming took off 0 bases at V and 3 bases at J, with 4 bases between the two ends. Germline CDR1 is SGHRS and CDR2 is YFSETQ. This CDR3 is 12 amino acids long. CDR3 amino acids: CASSLGVYEQYF. DNA of the CDR3: TGCGCCAGCAGCTTGGGAGTCTACGAGCAGTACTTC.

The rearrangement uses TRBV7-2 and TRBJ1-5; 7 bases map to TRBD1. This CDR3 spans 14 amino acids. Germline CDR1 reads SGHTA; CDR2 reads FQGNSA. The V gene end was trimmed by 2 bases and the J gene end by 5 bases; junction bases not matched to a gene: 3. The CDR3 DNA sequence: TGTGCCAGCAGCTTAACGACAGGGCATCAGCCCCAGCATTTT. Amino acids: CASSLTTGHQPQHF.